This TCR beta chain was recorded in a study of shared clonotypes between healthy human individuals (dated by TCRdb to the early 2020s). General notes on the study: A few men and two women, aged 18 to 49 years, made up the cohort. For each donor, three plates each were used for CD4 naive and CD4 memory, two plates were used for CD8 naive, and one plate was used for CD8 memory. Per donor, leukapheresis produced somewhere between about 0.9 and 10 billion PBMCs. To increase sequencing depth and limit assay-specific biases, different laboratories used diverse techniques to prepare libraries and sequence TCR repertoires. To estimate repertoire size and how much clonotype sharing occurs between individuals, the study deeply sequenced the blood TCR repertoires of about 5 healthy adults. On the study overall, not on this receptor specifically: Compared with non-shared clonotypes, clonotypes shared by all four sorted-subset donors had higher generation probabilities. Sharing across a handful of donors was observed for 5% to 6.5% of naive CD4, less than 4% of naive CD8, over 2% of memory CD4, and 0.4% of memory CD8 clonotypes. Sampling was limited to blood, and TCR repertoires in tissue likely differ from TCR repertoires in blood. The genetic and exposure-history diversity represented was limited by the small number of donors. Pairwise subsampling led to the expectation that sequencing depth would affect the degree of clonotype sharing among donors. Incomplete sequencing was indicated by rarefaction of sorted-subset datasets, despite the large sequencing depth. Estimated clonotype richness was generally larger for naive than for memory subsets.

TCR CDR3 regions were amplified from genomic DNA by multiplex PCR using the deep immunoSEQ assay. For each cell subset, the extracted genomic DNA was distributed evenly across all wells of several immunoSEQ 96-well plates, and each plate served as one replicate. For sorted subsets, each replicate PCR was loaded with about 200 ng genomic DNA, equivalent to 32,000 or so T cell genomes. The purified libraries were quantified using a Qubit 3.0 fluorometer, sized with a Bioanalyzer 2100, and then quantified again using the KAPA Library Quantification kit. Every immunoSEQ 96-well plate was sequenced on a separate single-read 150-cycle Illumina NextSeq 550 flow cell. Concerning the study's data processing: Because the immunoSEQ output held only junctional sequences and lacked quality scores, the filtering could not match the filtering applied to full-length reads. To assign V/J genes and CDR3, sequences were annotated against IMGT germline references using PyIR, a Python wrapper for IgBLAST v1.9. Any read was removed if the V/J assignment was weak (E-value above 1e-6), the CDR3 was missing, or the read contained stop codons, out-of-frame junctions, or ambiguous translated residues. V3J clonotypes were defined as sequences sharing the same inferred V gene, J gene, and CDR3 amino acid sequence. The percentage overlap between two repertoires was calculated by dividing the number of shared unique clonotypes by the size of the smaller repertoire. Three approaches were used to assess repertoire richness: RTK rarefaction, the Chao1 estimator, and Recon v2.1 estimates of unobserved clonotypes. Generation probabilities were computed with OLGA for all TCRbeta clonotypes obtained by the gDNA method from several donors. Held by TCRdb, this immuneACCESS table contains in-frame sequences only and omits some clones. Under half of the omission traces to an unresolved V gene where checked; the cause of the rest is unknown. V, J and clone size are taken as reported in that table, and D and trimming were inferred from the DNA itself. The sample data list over 2 million clones, and approximately 95% of these were observed just once. The ten largest clones capture roughly 1% of the sample.

CDR3 length: 13 amino acids, cysteine to phenylalanine. The CDR3 DNA has 39 bases and is translated from base 1. CDR1 and CDR2, per the germline V gene (reference sequence), are MNHEY and SMNVEV. Trimming removed 2 bases from V and 8 bases from J; the gene matches leave 1 base unexplained. Points on this clone: The specificity of this receptor is unknown. A far bigger clonotype differs at one base, so this is likely a read error.

CD8 naive samples were obtained by positive selection for CCR7 among CD45RO-negative cells, yielding a CD45RA+CCR7+ population from which TemRA cells were excluded. Healthy HIV-negative adults with no recently reported acute infections or vaccinations were included as donors. All donors were Caucasian adults living in Nashville, Tennessee, USA. Blood was collected by leukapheresis, and PBMCs were isolated by Ficoll-Histopaque density gradient centrifugation and then cryopreserved in liquid nitrogen vapor phase. Analytical flow cytometry was used to check the purity and quantity of every magnetically sorted T cell population. From each sorted fraction, genomic DNA was isolated and quantified by UV absorbance on a Nanodrop 2000c.

The chain employs TRBV27 and TRBJ2-1, and 9 bases in between align with TRBD1. What was sequenced was naive CD8+ T cells sorted from blood. The cell subset or site label corresponds to: CD45RA+CCR7+. The sequence was obtained from a man aged 18 to 35 in good health. The CDR3 protein is CASSLGTGYEQFF. The DNA sequence is TGTGCCAGCAGTTTAGGGACAGGGTATGAGCAGTTCTTC.